This TCR beta chain was recorded in a study of siplizumab effects on memory and regulatory T cells. Overall study findings and caveats: Fewer alloreactive sequences mapped to unstimulated CD4+ memory cells under siplizumab. Proliferating siplizumab-culture Tregs lacked confirmation of suppressive function. No naive or memory phenotype could be assigned to roughly 75-97% of proliferating clones.

Remarks on this clone: Its antigen is unidentified.

TCRdb's table, derived via immunoSEQ multiplex PCR, lists solely in-frame clones and lacks some. In the table there are approximately 40,000 clones, around 89% of which are singletons. The CDR3 is made up of 13 amino acids. Per the germline V gene, CDR1 is SGHTA and CDR2 is FQGTGA. The V segment lost 5 bases and the J segment 6 bases; nucleotides outside the gene matches: 7. Naive, memory, effector memory and TEMRA subsets that were unstimulated underwent sequencing in three donor pairs. The origin of this receptor is a human donor in good health. The sequenced sample consisted of naive CD4+ T cells sorted from blood. V usage is TRBV7-3 and J usage is TRBJ2-7, with TRBD2 identical over 7 bases. In DNA, the CDR3 is TGTGCCAGCAGCCGGACTAGTAAGTCCGAGCAGTACTTC. This translates into CASSRTSKSEQYF. The whole variable domain, filled in from reference TRBV7-3 and TRBJ2-7, reads GAGVSQTPSNKVTEKGKYVELRCDPISGHTALYWYRQSLGQGPEFLIYFQGTGAADDSGLPNDRFFAVRPEGSVSTLKIQRTERGDSAVYLCASSRTSKSEQYFGPGTRLTVT.